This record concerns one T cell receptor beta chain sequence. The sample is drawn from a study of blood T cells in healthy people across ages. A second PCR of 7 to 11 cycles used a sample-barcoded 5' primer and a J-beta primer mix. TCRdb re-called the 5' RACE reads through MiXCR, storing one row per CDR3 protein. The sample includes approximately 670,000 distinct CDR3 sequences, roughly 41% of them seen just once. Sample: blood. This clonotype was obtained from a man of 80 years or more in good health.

This CDR3 is CASSQTAGTGWYEQYF. The CDR3 nucleotides read TGCGCCAGCAGCCAAACAGCCGGGACAGGGTGGTACGAGCAGTACTTC. The chain uses TRBV4-1 and TRBJ2-7; 9 bases agree with TRBD1. Germline assignment: CDR1 MGHRA and CDR2 YSYEKL. CDR3 length: 16 residues. The V gene end was trimmed by 2 bases and the J gene end by 4 bases; junction bases not matched to a gene: 9.